These 29 T cell receptor beta chains share one sample of origin, sequenced in a study of response to subunit inactivated influenza vaccine. TCRdb processed the RT-PCR reads anew with MiXCR; each CDR3 protein has one entry. The table has about half a million distinct CDR3 sequences, 11% seen once. Sequencing was performed on PBMCs from blood, taken more than 35 days after vaccination. Receptors were obtained from a man aged 45-60 years who received an inactivated influenza vaccine.

This clonotype was seen once. V and J are TRBV14 and TRBJ2-3; TRBD1 or TRBD2 may be the D gene (6 bases each). Trimming left V 4 bases short and J 4 bases short, with 18 bases between. Germline CDR1 and CDR2: SGHDN and FVKESK. CDR3 length: 16 residues. The CDR3 spells CASSPFRGRGADTQYF. In DNA form, the CDR3 reads TGTGCCAGCAGCCCCTTTCGGGGGCGCGGAGCAGATACGCAGTATTTT.

This clonotype was seen a few times. The J gene is TRBJ1-2, the V gene TRBV4-2; 9 positions agree with TRBD1. This CDR3 comprises 16 residues. V lost 0 bases and J lost 5; bases outside the gene matches: 7. Germline assignment: CDR1 LGHNA and CDR2 YNFKEQ. The CDR3 region is CASSQDNTGGLYGYTF. Written as DNA, the CDR3 is TGTGCCAGCAGCCAAGATAACACAGGGGGCCTGTATGGCTACACCTTC.

The J gene is TRBJ2-5, the V gene TRBV6-5; D gene unclear. V was trimmed by 1 base and J by 5 bases, leaving 14 bases between them. Germline loops: CDR1 MNHEY, CDR2 SVGAGI. There are 15 residues in the CDR3. The CDR3 bases are TGTGCCAGCAGTTACTGGCCATCCGCAAGGGAGACCCAGTACTTC. Protein sequence: CASSYWPSARETQYF.

This clonotype has only a few counts. This rearrangement joins TRBV9 to TRBJ1-5; D not certain. The CDR3 consists of 14 residues. V dropped 2 bases and J dropped 0 bases, with 6 bases sitting between them. The V gene's germline CDR1 is SGDLS and CDR2 YYNGEE. The CDR3 nucleotides are TGTGCCAGCAGCGTCACGGATAGCAATCAGCCCCAGCATTTT. Amino acids: CASSVTDSNQPQHF. Full variable domain (missing parts from reference TRBV9 and TRBJ1-5): DSGVTQTPKHLITATGQRVTLRCSPRSGDLSVYWYQQSLDQGLQFLIQYYNGEERAKGNILERFSAQQFPDLHSELNLSSLELGDSALYFCASSVTDSNQPQHFGDGTRLSIL.

This clonotype has only a few counts. The chain is built from TRBV9 and TRBJ2-7, with D perhaps assigned TRBD1 or TRBD2 (5 bases each). V gave up 5 bases and J gave up 5 bases, with 14 bases separating them. Germline CDR1 SGDLS, CDR2 YYNGEE. The CDR3 is 13 amino acids. CDR3 DNA: TGTGCCAGCAGTCCGGGACCCCGAGACGAGCAGTACTTC. The encoded protein is CASSPGPRDEQYF.

The chain employs TRBV12-3 or TRBV12-4 and TRBJ2-7; 9 bases fit TRBD2. The CDR3 spans 17 residues. Unmatched junction bases numbered 10, after V lost 2 bases and J lost 2 bases. In DNA, the CDR3 is TGTGCCAGCAGTTTAAGCCCCGTGGGCGGGGGGGCCTACGAGCAGTACTTC. Its translation is CASSLSPVGGGAYEQYF.

About this clonotype: This may be a read error: a much more frequent sequence differs by one nucleotide. This chain connects TRBV28 to TRBJ2-7, with 10 nucleotides matching TRBD2. Germline assignment: CDR1 MDHEN and CDR2 SYDVKM. CDR3 size: 13 residues. After removal of 7 bases from V and 2 bases from J, the junction contained 2 bases not matched to a gene. CDR3 in amino acids: CASNLAGAYEQYF. In nucleotides, the CDR3 is TGTGCCAGCAATCTAGCGGGGGCCTACGAGCAGTACTTC.

The rearrangement uses TRBV20-1 and TRBJ2-1, with TRBD2 matching 8 bases. Germline V lookup: CDR1 DFQATT, CDR2 SNEGSKA (reference sequence). This CDR3 spans 15 amino acids. The V segment lost 2 bases and the J segment 4 bases; nucleotides outside the gene matches: 7. Here the CDR3 DNA reads TGCAGTGCTAGACACCCGGGGGGGAGATACAATGAGCAGTTCTTC. This encodes CSARHPGGRYNEQFF.

The CDR3 coding sequence is TGCGCCAGCAGCCGGCTCGGACAGGGGACGTACGAGCAGTACTTC. Translating it yields CASSRLGQGTYEQYF. This chain joins TRBV4-3 and TRBJ2-7, with TRBD1 identical over 9 bases. V lost 4 bases, J lost 4 bases, and 8 bases stayed unmatched. The CDR3 extends over 15 amino acids. Germline-derived CDR1 and CDR2 are LGHNA and YSLEER.

The table lists this clonotype with many counts. At one end the junction does not follow the germline gene, possibly because of a read error. The V call is TRBV7-6, the J call TRBJ2-1; unclear D gene. Per the germline V gene, CDR1 is SGHVS and CDR2 is FNYEAQ. The CDR3 covers 12 residues. The CDR3 DNA follows: TGTGCCAGCAGTTTAGGTGGAAGTGAGCAGTTCTTC. Translating it yields CASSLGGSEQFF.

The chain employs TRBV20-1 and TRBJ2-7, with D perhaps TRBD2 (6 bases). Trimming removed 3 bases at V and 5 bases at J, with 20 bases between. The CDR3 has 15 amino acids. Germline assignment: CDR1 DFQATT and CDR2 SNEGSKA (reference sequence). CDR3 in amino acids: CSASGGTYFWDEQYF. The CDR3, as DNA: TGCAGTGCTAGCGGAGGGACCTACTTTTGGGACGAGCAGTACTTC.

This clonotype has only a few counts. The gene calls are TRBV28 and TRBJ2-3; D might be TRBD1 or TRBD2, each matching 5 bases. The CDR3 runs to 17 residues. Trimming shortened V by 6 bases and J by 0 bases, and 19 bases separated the two germline ends. CDR1 MDHEN and CDR2 SYDVKM come from the germline V gene. The CDR3 spells CASSYNDGTYSTDTQYF. CDR3 sequence (DNA): TGTGCCAGCAGCTACAACGATGGGACCTATAGCACAGATACGCAGTATTTT.

The chain couples TRBV12-3 or TRBV12-4 to TRBJ1-3; D ambiguous. The CDR3 covers 16 residues. The germline V and J ends were trimmed by 6 bases and 2 bases, with 17 bases remaining between them. CDR3 loop: CASSSVPLGAGNTIYF. DNA for the CDR3: TGTGCCAGCAGCTCTGTTCCGCTTGGCGCTGGAAACACCATATATTTT.

This clonotype was found a few times. The J gene is TRBJ2-3, the V gene TRBV4-3; TRBD2 matches 10 bases. Trimming cost V 0 bases and J 8 bases; bases outside gene matches: 8. CDR1 and CDR2 (germline): LGHNA, YSLEER. This CDR3 contains 16 residues. The CDR3 sequence is CASSQDWASGRPTQYF. CDR3 nucleotides: TGCGCCAGCAGCCAAGATTGGGCTAGCGGGAGACCTACGCAGTATTTT.

This clonotype was picked up a small number of times. The V and J genes are TRBV6-5 and TRBJ2-7; TRBD2 might be the D (6 bases). CDR1 and CDR2 (germline): MNHEY, SVGAGI. Trimming removed 0 bases at V and 3 bases at J, with 12 bases between. CDR3 length: 15 residues. The CDR3 sequence is CASSYSSFGSYEQYF. CDR3 in DNA: TGTGCCAGCAGTTACTCGTCGTTCGGGAGCTACGAGCAGTACTTC.

V and J are TRBV10-3 and TRBJ1-2, with 9 nucleotides matching TRBD1. V was pared by 8 bases and J by 8 bases, with 15 bases of the junction left unmatched. This CDR3 contains 15 residues. CDR1 ENHRY and CDR2 SYGVKD come from the germline V gene. The CDR3 region has the DNA TGTGCCATCGCCATCCGAACAGGGGGCGCAAACGGCTACACCTTC. The encoded protein is CAIAIRTGGANGYTF.

This clonotype was counted only a few times. V and J are TRBV7-2 and TRBJ2-7; 7 nucleotides agree with TRBD1. The CDR3 has 15 residues. CDR1 SGHTA and CDR2 FQGNSA come from the germline V gene. Trimming cost V 5 bases and J 2 bases; bases outside gene matches: 9. CDR3 amino acids: CASSTRGPQTYEQYF. The DNA of the CDR3 is TGTGCCAGCAGCACTAGGGGGCCCCAAACCTACGAGCAGTACTTC.

The chain recombines TRBV11-2 with TRBJ1-1, with D tentatively TRBD1 (5 bases). V was pared by 5 bases and J by 1 base, with 11 bases between. From germline, CDR1 is SGHAT and CDR2 FQNNGV. The CDR3 contains 14 residues. CDR3 residues: CASSPQVPNTEAFF. In nucleotides, the CDR3 is TGTGCCAGCAGCCCACAGGTCCCGAACACTGAAGCTTTCTTT.

The J gene is TRBJ2-5, the V gene TRBV5-1; 8 bases are a match to TRBD2. The germline V gene encodes CDR1 SGHRS and CDR2 YFSETQ. J was trimmed by 2 bases and V by 4 bases; bases with no gene match: 10. The CDR3 totals 16 residues. The CDR3 loop is CASSPAIGGAQETQYF. CDR3 DNA: TGCGCCAGCAGCCCTGCTATCGGGGGGGCGCAAGAGACCCAGTACTTC.

The chain is built from TRBV7-9 and TRBJ2-2; D perhaps matches TRBD2 (6 bases). Germline assignment: CDR1 SEHNR and CDR2 FQNEAQ (reference sequence). The CDR3 covers 17 residues. The V and J ends lost 3 bases and 0 bases respectively, with 14 bases between them. CDR3 sequence (DNA): TGTGCCAGCAGCTTCCCCCGTGGGGAGGCGAACACCGGGGAGCTGTTTTTT. It encodes CASSFPRGEANTGELFF.

Many counts were recorded for this clonotype. The chain carries TRBV20-1 and TRBJ2-7, with unresolved D. The CDR3 has 13 amino acids. V was pared by 7 bases and J by 0 bases, with 13 bases between. From germline, CDR1 is DFQATT and CDR2 SNEGSKA (reference sequence). The chain's CDR3 is CSVRLAYSYEQYF. For the CDR3, the DNA is TGCAGTGTCCGACTGGCGTACTCCTACGAGCAGTACTTC.

The chain links TRBV7-2 to TRBJ2-7; 8 positions agree with TRBD2. Looked up from germline, CDR1 is SGHTA and CDR2 is FQGNSA. The J segment lost 5 bases and the V segment lost 2 bases, leaving 8 bases of the junction unmatched. The CDR3 has 15 amino acids. Here the CDR3 reads CASSLIAGRQDEQYF. The CDR3 DNA reads TGTGCCAGCAGCTTAATAGCGGGACGCCAAGACGAGCAGTACTTC.

In this sample, this clonotype turned up a few times. The genes are TRBV24-1 and TRBJ2-5, with TRBD1 matching 9 bases. The length of the CDR3 is 16 residues. J gave up 5 bases and V 4 bases, and 10 bases lay outside the gene matches. CDR1 is KGHDR, CDR2 SFDVKD, per germline. The CDR3 coding sequence is TGTGCCACCAGTGAGTCCGGGACAGGGTTGGAGGAGACCCAGTACTTC. Translated, it gives CATSESGTGLEETQYF.

This clonotype was found a few times. V is TRBV15 and J is TRBJ2-2, with D perhaps TRBD2 (5 bases). In germline, CDR1 is LNHNV, CDR2 YYDKDF (reference sequence). V was pared by 1 base and J by 5 bases, with 14 bases between. The CDR3 contains 16 residues. Here the CDR3 reads CATSRGGSWRTGELFF. The CDR3, as DNA: TGTGCCACCAGCAGAGGTGGAAGTTGGAGGACCGGGGAGCTGTTTTTT.

This clonotype was observed a few times. The gene calls are TRBV15 and TRBJ2-1; 16 nucleotides align to TRBD2. This CDR3 has 14 amino acids. J gave up 14 bases and V 3 bases, and 4 bases lay outside the gene matches. Germline CDR1 is LNHNV and CDR2 is YYDKDF (reference sequence). In DNA form, the CDR3 reads TGTGCCACCAGCAGGGGACTAGCGGGGGGGCCGGAGTTCTTC. This encodes CATSRGLAGGPEFF.

The J gene is TRBJ2-5, the V gene TRBV11-1, with TRBD2 matching 13 bases. V gave up 0 bases and J gave up 0 bases; unmatched junction bases: 1. Per the germline V gene, CDR1 is SGHAT and CDR2 is FQDESV (reference sequence). This CDR3 is 17 amino acids long. Here the CDR3 reads CASSLATSGGYQETQYF. CDR3 DNA sequence: TGTGCCAGCAGCTTAGCGACTAGCGGGGGGTACCAAGAGACCCAGTACTTC.

This clonotype was counted at least ten times. The chain carries TRBV2 and TRBJ1-1; no firm D call. CDR3 size: 12 residues. V lost 8 bases and J 5 bases, leaving 12 bases between the germline ends. Germline CDR1 SNHLY, CDR2 FYNNEI. CDR3 amino acids: CASVSPPTEAFF. The CDR3 nucleotides read TGTGCCAGCGTCAGTCCCCCGACTGAAGCTTTCTTT.

This clonotype was counted ten times or more. The chain recombines TRBV11-2 with TRBJ2-7; 9 nucleotides agree with TRBD1. V lost 2 bases, J lost 4 bases, and 6 bases stayed unmatched. The CDR3 extends over 15 amino acids. The germline V gene encodes CDR1 SGHAT and CDR2 FQNNGV. This CDR3 is CASSLTDRGRYEQYF. The CDR3 nucleotides read TGTGCCAGCAGCTTAACGGACAGGGGCAGATACGAGCAGTACTTC.

The chain combines TRBV6-5 with TRBJ1-1; D is ambiguous. The V end was cut by 2 bases, the J end by 4 bases, with 11 bases between. The CDR3 totals 14 residues. Germline V lookup: CDR1 MNHEY, CDR2 SVGAGI. The CDR3 bases are TGTGCCAGCAGTTACCTCGCCCGGGGCACTGAAGCTTTCTTT. Translating gives CASSYLARGTEAFF.